This is a list of T cell receptor beta chains from one sample in a study of memory CD4+ T cells and cytomegalovirus serostatus. The data were produced by immunoSEQ multiplex PCR, yet TCRdb's version contains in-frame clones alone and is incomplete. The table has around 84,000 clones, 65% to 85% seen once. Sequences were obtained from memory CD4+ T cells from blood. The receptor source for this set is an adult in good health and CMV-seronegative. Each CDR3 is given with its conserved first and last residue. Fields, in order: J gene, D gene, clone size, V gene, CDR3 DNA, CDR3 protein. D genes are given only for firm matches. Clone size, where shown, is once, few, many, or a class for clones that have expanded.

TRBJ2-4 TRBD1 - TRBV19 TGTGCCAGTAGTAGGACAGGGTTAGCCAAAAACATTCAGTACTTC CASSRTGLAKNIQYF
TRBJ2-1 - - TRBV18 TGTGCCAGCTCGGCCAGCTACAATGAGCAGTTCTTC CASSASYNEQFF
TRBJ2-5 - few TRBV5-6 TGTGCCAGCAGCTTCAAAGAGACCCAGTACTTC CASSFKETQYF
TRBJ2-7 - - TRBV5-1 TGCGCCAGCAGCTTGCTAGACTCCTACGAGCAGTACTTC CASSLLDSYEQYF
TRBJ2-5 - once TRBV2 TGTGCCAGCGTGGCAGGCGGTGGGACCCAGTACTTC CASVAGGGTQYF
TRBJ2-7 TRBD2 once TRBV5-1 TGCGCCAGCAGCTCGACTAGCGGAGTCTACGAGCAGTACTTC CASSSTSGVYEQYF
TRBJ2-3 - - TRBV10-3 TGTGCCATCAGTGAGGGGTCGGCCAGCACAGATACGCAGTATTTT CAISEGSASTDTQYF
TRBJ2-5 TRBD1 - TRBV5-4 TGTGCCAGCAGCTTCACAGGGGCCGAGGCAGAGACCCAGTACTTC CASSFTGAEAETQYF
TRBJ2-7 - - TRBV12-5 TGTGCTAGTGGTTTGGTAATGGCAGAAGCCTACGAGCAGTACTTC CASGLVMAEAYEQYF
TRBJ1-2 - - TRBV9 TGTGCCAGCAGCGGCGACCGATTCGCTTATGGCTACACCTTC CASSGDRFAYGYTF
TRBJ2-1 - - TRBV7-2 TGTGCCAGCAGCTTAACAGGAGTCTCCTACAATGAGCAGTTCTTC CASSLTGVSYNEQFF
TRBJ1-2 - - TRBV27 TGTGCCAGCAGTTCCTGGGACCGCGCTAACTATGGCTACACCTTC CASSSWDRANYGYTF
TRBJ1-1 - few TRBV29-1 TGCAGCGTTCAAGGGTTTACTGAAGCTTTCTTT CSVQGFTEAFF
TRBJ2-7 TRBD1 - TRBV6-6 TGTGCCAGCAGCCAGGACAGGTCCTACGAGCAGTACTTC CASSQDRSYEQYF
TRBJ2-1 TRBD1 - TRBV7-2 TGTGCCAGCAGCTTACGCGCAGGGGGCGCTATCAATGAGCAGTTCTTC CASSLRAGGAINEQFF
TRBJ2-7 - - TRBV5-5 TGTGCCAGCAGCTTGACAGGGAACTCCTACGAGCAGTACTTC CASSLTGNSYEQYF
TRBJ1-5 TRBD1 - TRBV5-1 TGCGCCAGCAGCTTAGGGGACAGTCGGGGGCAGCCCCAGCATTTT CASSLGDSRGQPQHF
TRBJ1-6 TRBD1 - TRBV5-1 TGCGCCAGCAGCAGAGGGACAGGGGTGATGGGAGGATCACCCCTCCACTTT CASSRGTGVMGGSPLHF
TRBJ2-1 TRBD2 - TRBV7-2 TGTGCCAGCAGCCCACTATTTGTACCGGGACTAGCAGCCTACAATGAGCAGTTCTTC CASSPLFVPGLAAYNEQFF
TRBJ1-1 - few TRBV4-3 TGCGCCAGCAGCCGGTACTTGAACACTGAAGCTTTCTTT CASSRYLNTEAFF
TRBJ1-1 - - TRBV19 TGTGCCACTTGGTCTCGAGGGCGCGGCACTGAAGCTTTCTTT CATWSRGRGTEAFF
TRBJ1-3 - once TRBV19 TGTGCCAGTACTTCCCCTACGGTCTACTCTGGAAACACCATATATTTT CASTSPTVYSGNTIYF
TRBJ1-2 - - TRBV5-4 TGTGCCAGCAGCCCCCGCGTGGGCTATGGCTACACCTTC CASSPRVGYGYTF
TRBJ2-5 TRBD1 - TRBV7-2 TGTGCCAGCAGCCGGGACAGAGGAGAGACCCAGTACTTC CASSRDRGETQYF
TRBJ1-2 TRBD1 - TRBV10-3 TGTGCCATCAGTGTTGGACAGGGTGGAGGCTACACCTTC CAISVGQGGGYTF
TRBJ2-7 - once TRBV5-1 TGCGCCAGCAGCCAACAGGGCGGGAGCTCCTACGAGCAGTACTTC CASSQQGGSSYEQYF
TRBJ2-5 - medium-sized TRBV5-4 TGTGCCAGCAGCTTTGATTTAAAGGGCATTGAGACCCAGTACTTC CASSFDLKGIETQYF
TRBJ1-1 - few TRBV2 TGTGCCAGCAGTGGGGACCAGGGTTCGGGCACTGAAGCTTTCTTT CASSGDQGSGTEAFF
TRBJ1-2 - few TRBV25-1 TGTGCCAGCAGCGGTCGAGGAATGACAAATGGCTACACCTTC CASSGRGMTNGYTF
TRBJ2-1 - - TRBV10-1 TGCGCCAGCAGTGGCGACATCAATGAGCAGTTCTTC CASSGDINEQFF
TRBJ1-2 - few TRBV4-1 TGCGCCAGCAGCACAGCTAACTATGGCTACACCTTC CASSTANYGYTF
TRBJ2-5 - - TRBV7-2 TGTGCCAGCAGCGCCACAGGGTTTCCAGAGACCCAGTACTTC CASSATGFPETQYF
TRBJ1-3 - - TRBV18 TGTGCCAGCTCACCGGGAAATCGGGGAAACACCATATATTTT CASSPGNRGNTIYF
TRBJ1-5 - - TRBV19 TGTGCCAGTAGTATCGGGGGCTTGGGGCAGCCCCAGCATTTT CASSIGGLGQPQHF